Shown below are 9 T cell receptor beta chains from a single sample sequenced in a study of patients and donors after allogeneic stem cell transplantation. TCRdb processed the RT-PCR reads anew with MiXCR; each CDR3 protein has one entry. The sample holds about 200,000 distinct CDR3 sequences; roughly 38% are singletons and the top ten take more than 9%. The specimen sequenced was blood, either unsorted or a sorted T cell fraction (not recorded which). These receptors were taken from a human donor who was either an allogeneic HSCT recipient or a stem cell or donor lymphocyte infusion donor (not recorded which). It is not recorded whose cells these are; they may come from a transplant donor.

This clonotype was seen many times. The chain combines TRBV25-1 with TRBJ1-6; 8 bases match TRBD1. The CDR3 is 14 amino acids. The V gene end was trimmed by 5 bases and the J gene end by 7 bases; junction bases not matched to a gene: 4. The germline gives CDR1 MGHDK, CDR2 SYGVNS. Here the CDR3 reads CASSSQGANSPLHF. Here the CDR3 DNA reads TGTGCCAGCAGTAGTCAGGGGGCAAATTCACCCCTCCACTTT. Looking up the rest from reference TRBV25-1 and TRBJ1-6 gives the full variable domain: EADIYQTPRYLVIGTGKKITLECSQTMGHDKMYWYQQDPGMELHLIHYSYGVNSTEKGDLSSESTVSRIRTEHFPLTLESARPSHTSQYLCASSSQGANSPLHFGNGTRLTVT.

The chain combines TRBV5-1 with TRBJ1-1, with a possible D match to TRBD1 (5 bases). This CDR3 region has 14 residues. Germline V gene sequence: CDR1 SGHRS, CDR2 YFSETQ. V dropped 0 bases and J dropped 4 bases, with 10 bases sitting between them. CDR3 in amino acids: CASSLESGGTEAFF. The CDR3 region has the DNA TGCGCCAGCAGCTTGGAGTCCGGGGGCACTGAAGCTTTCTTT.

J is TRBJ1-2 and V is TRBV5-1, with D possibly being TRBD1 (5 bases). CDR3 length: 14 residues. Deletions cut 0 bases from V and 6 bases from J, with 12 bases between. The germline V gene encodes CDR1 SGHRS and CDR2 YFSETQ. This CDR3 is CASSLEAGRDGYTF. CDR3 sequence (DNA): TGCGCCAGCAGCTTGGAGGCAGGGCGGGATGGCTACACCTTC.

CDR3 sequence reads: CASKGQQMNTEAFF. CDR3 bases: TGTGCCAGCAAGGGACAGCAGATGAACACTGAAGCTTTCTTT. This rearrangement joins TRBV12-3 or TRBV12-4 to TRBJ1-1, with 7 bases fitting TRBD1. CDR3 length: 14 residues. V lost 7 bases to trimming and J lost 0 bases; unmatched junction nucleotides: 5.

This clonotype was seen a handful of times. V usage is TRBV7-2 and J usage is TRBJ1-2; the D is unclear. Germline CDR1 reads SGHTA; CDR2 reads FQGNSA. The CDR3 is 12 amino acids. The V end was cut by 5 bases, the J end by 9 bases, with 13 bases between. The CDR3 spells CASSPDRVSYTF. The CDR3, as DNA: TGTGCCAGCAGCCCCGATAGGGTTAGCTACACCTTC.

The V gene is TRBV5-6, the J gene TRBJ2-1; a possible D gene is TRBD2 (7 bases). This CDR3 has 14 residues. V was shortened by 6 bases and J by 8 bases, with 18 bases between the two germline ends. Germline-derived CDR1 and CDR2 are SGHDT and YYEEEE. The CDR3 nucleotides read TGTGCCAGCACCGCTAGGGGGGGGTTGTATGAGCAGTTCTTC. Encoded protein: CASTARGGLYEQFF.

This clonotype was observed a handful of times. V usage is TRBV7-9 and J usage is TRBJ1-2; D not certain. In germline, CDR1 is SEHNR, CDR2 FQNEAQ (reference sequence). This CDR3 contains 12 residues. V lost 6 bases, J lost 4 bases, and 9 bases lay in between. The CDR3 sequence is CASRGESYGYTF. CDR3 coding DNA: TGTGCCAGCAGGGGAGAATCCTATGGCTACACCTTC.

The J gene is TRBJ2-1, the V gene TRBV29-1; the D gene is possibly TRBD2 (7 bases). The germline CDR1 and CDR2 sequences are SQVTM and ANQGSEA. The CDR3 length is 15 residues. V gave up 3 bases and J gave up 3 bases, with 15 bases separating them. CDR3 loop: CSVDGSGGHYNEQFF. CDR3 in DNA: TGCAGCGTTGATGGATCGGGGGGCCACTACAATGAGCAGTTCTTC.

The table lists this clonotype with a few counts. The V call is TRBV9, the J call TRBJ2-5; 7 bases fit TRBD2. Germline lookup yields CDR1 SGDLS and CDR2 YYNGEE. The CDR3 consists of 14 residues. Trimming at V came to 2 bases and at J to 1 base, leaving 2 bases not matched to a gene. DNA for the CDR3: TGTGCCAGCAGCGTGGGGAGGGGCCAAGAGACCCAGTACTTC. Translating gives CASSVGRGQETQYF.